These 27 T cell receptor beta chains were all obtained from the same sample, sequenced in a study of tumor-infiltrating lymphocytes in primary liver carcinoma. Blood RNA was derived from unsorted whole blood, and germline DNA was extracted too. A constant-region primer served to make TCR beta cDNA from about 530 ng total RNA. Libraries for TCR beta were built through three nested multiplex PCR rounds, which together made up a slightly modified ARM-PCR procedure. The study ran its first two PCR rounds for roughly 10 cycles each, using TRBV1-TRBV30 forward primers and a C-beta reverse primer. Each CDR3 protein gets one entry after TCRdb re-called the multiplex PCR reads with MiXCR. The sample carries about 350,000 distinct CDR3 sequences, 65% recorded once. The source material was peripheral blood. The receptors stem from a middle-aged man with primary liver carcinoma and hepatitis B virus infection.

The J gene is TRBJ1-6, the V gene TRBV6-2 or TRBV6-3; TRBD1 agrees at 11 bases. V trimming: 6 bases; J trimming: 8 bases; junction bases outside the gene matches: 6. The CDR3 runs 15 residues. The germline gives CDR1 MNHEY, CDR2 SVGEGT. CDR3: CASSPRTGGDSPLHF. The CDR3 coding sequence is TGTGCCAGCAGCCCAAGGACAGGGGGCGATTCACCCCTCCACTTT.

As to this clonotype: An end of the junction differs from the germline gene, which may be a read error. This chain links TRBV11-2 with TRBJ2-2; a weak D match, TRBD2 (6 bases). Germline assignment: CDR1 SGHAT and CDR2 FQNNGV. CDR3 size: 14 residues. The CDR3 here is CASGLRTSGGKLFF. The CDR3, as DNA: TGTGCCAGCGGCTTACGCACGTCAGGCGGGAAGCTGTTTTTT.

This clonotype has only a few counts. V gene TRBV10-3 combines with J gene TRBJ1-1; D call uncertain. The CDR3 length is 14 residues. Trimming stripped 3 bases from V and 4 bases from J, with 12 bases between. The germline V gene has CDR1 ENHRY and CDR2 SYGVKD. CDR3 in DNA: TGTGCCATCAGTGAAGGTCCTCTTACCACTGAAGCTTTCTTT. It encodes CAISEGPLTTEAFF.

There are a few counts of this clonotype. The rearrangement uses TRBV28 and TRBJ2-2; the D call may be TRBD1 or TRBD2 (6 bases each). Germline-derived CDR1 and CDR2 are MDHEN and SYDVKM. The V end was cut by 5 bases, the J end by 4 bases, with 14 bases between. This CDR3 contains 15 residues. This chain's CDR3 is CASSTMGGLTGELFF. In nucleotides, the CDR3 is TGTGCCAGCAGTACTATGGGGGGCCTCACCGGGGAGCTGTTTTTT.

To note about this clonotype: One junction end disagrees with the germline gene, perhaps due to a read error. The CDR3 DNA is TGTGCCAGCAACTTAGATCTCTGGGGTGACTATGACTACACCTTC. It is translated as CASNLDLWGDYDYTF. This chain connects TRBV11-2 to TRBJ1-2, with D unresolved. CDR1 and CDR2 (germline): SGHAT, FQNNGV. The CDR3 sequence is 15 residues long.

This clonotype was seen repeatedly, ten times or more. The chain couples TRBV28 to TRBJ1-4, with D unclear. Germline lookup yields CDR1 MDHEN and CDR2 SYDVKM. The CDR3 totals 15 residues. V lost 8 bases and J 3 bases, leaving 16 bases between the germline ends. DNA for the CDR3: TGTGCCAGCGGAGGAACGAGCGTAGCTAATGAAAAACTGTTTTTT. Its protein is CASGGTSVANEKLFF.

The chain combines TRBV28 with TRBJ1-1; D uncertain. The V gene's germline CDR1 is MDHEN and CDR2 SYDVKM. This CDR3 is built from 12 residues. CDR3 coding DNA: TGTGCAAGCCAAACGGTTGGGCCTGGAGCTTTCTTT. This gives the protein CASQTVGPGAFF.

V gene TRBV6-1 combines with J gene TRBJ2-7, with D hard to call. Germline V lookup: CDR1 MNHNS, CDR2 SASEGT. This CDR3 region has 14 residues. The CDR3 sequence: CFSSEAPDGYEQYF. The DNA for the CDR3 is TGTTTCAGCAGTGAAGCCCCGGACGGCTACGAGCAGTACTTC.

On this clonotype itself: A much larger clone differs from this one at a single base, so this may be a read error. This sequence joins TRBV7-9 and TRBJ1-1, with TRBD1 as a possible D gene (5 bases). The germline CDR1 and CDR2 sequences are SEHNR and FQNEAQ (reference sequence). CDR3 length: 15 amino acids. In DNA, the CDR3 is TGTGCCAGCAGCTTATGGACACTCATGAACACTGAAACTTTCTTT. Protein: CASSLWTLMNTETFF.

On this clonotype itself: A read error is possible here, since a much larger clone lies one base away. This chain links TRBV6-2 or TRBV6-3 with TRBJ2-7; TRBD2 matches at 13 bases. The CDR3 runs 17 residues. CDR1 and CDR2 from the germline V gene are MNHEY and SVGEGT. With 7 bases clipped from V and 3 bases from J, the junction kept 12 bases outside the gene matches. The CDR3: CASISRTSGRIGYEQYF. CDR3 bases: TGTGCCAGCATCTCCCGGACTAGCGGGAGAATAGGCTACGAGCAGTACTTC.

Comment on this clonotype: Possible read error: a much larger clone is one base away. The gene calls are TRBV6-2 or TRBV6-3 and TRBJ1-5; no clear D gene. The ends were cut back, 2 bases at V and 8 bases at J, with 10 bases in the middle. The germline gives CDR1 MNHEY, CDR2 SVGEGT. The CDR3 is 13 residues long. CDR3 residues: CASSYGGHKPQHF. As DNA, the CDR3 is TGTGCCAGCAGTTACGGAGGGCATAAGCCCCAGCATTTT.

As regards this clonotype: The CDR3 end shows no conserved phenylalanine or tryptophan, and so a read error is likely. The chain couples TRBV11-3 to TRBJ2-2; D possibly matches TRBD1 or TRBD2 (5 bases each). Between the trimmed V and J ends, which lost 8 bases and 6 bases, there was a span of 13 bases. There are 13 residues in the CDR3. Germline assignment: CDR1 SGHNT and CDR2 YENEEA. The CDR3 DNA reads as TGTGCCAGCTCACTGGGACCAGCCGGGGAGCTGTTTTAT. This gives the protein CASSLGPAGELFY.

The table lists this clonotype with a few counts. A much bigger clone sits one base away, suggesting this may be a read error. This chain connects TRBV4-3 to TRBJ2-2; weak D call: TRBD2 (7 bases). The germline V and J ends were trimmed by 3 bases and 12 bases, with 23 bases remaining between them. Germline V gene lookup returns CDR1 LGHNA and CDR2 YSLEER. This CDR3 is built from 16 residues. CDR3 residues: CASSHLGAGAAGKLFF. The CDR3 DNA reads TGCGCCAGCAGCCACCTCGGGGCGGGGGCAGCTGGGAAGCTGTTTTTT.

This clonotype was observed a handful of times. The rearrangement uses TRBV12-5 and TRBJ2-5; 11 bases are shared with TRBD2. The CDR3 loop spans 16 amino acids. J gave up 7 bases and V 1 base, and 8 bases lay outside the gene matches. CDR1 is LGHNT, CDR2 FRNRAP, per germline. The CDR3 DNA is TGTGCTAGTGGTTTGGGGTCTCTAGCGGGAGGAGTGACCCAGTACTTC. Translation gives CASGLGSLAGGVTQYF. The entire variable domain, with the rest obtained from reference TRBV12-5 and TRBJ2-5, is as follows: DARVTQTPRHKVTEMGQEVTMRCQPILGHNTVFWYRQTMMQGLELLAYFRNRAPLDDSGMPKDRFSAEMPDATLATLKIQPSEPRDSAVYFCASGLGSLAGGVTQYFGPGTRLLVL.

The chain is built from TRBV20-1 and TRBJ1-5, with a tentative D call TRBD1 (5 bases). The V end was cut by 0 bases, the J end by 4 bases, with 13 bases between. Germline assignment: CDR1 DFQATT and CDR2 SNEGSKA (reference sequence). This CDR3 has 15 residues. CDR3: CSAREGDRENQPQHF. The CDR3 nucleotides are TGCAGTGCTAGAGAGGGAGACAGAGAGAATCAGCCCCAGCATTTT.

This clonotype was seen a few times. The chain employs TRBV28 and TRBJ2-2; 7 bases agree with TRBD2. CDR1 and CDR2 from the germline V gene are MDHEN and SYDVKM. The CDR3 is made up of 13 amino acids. V shed 5 bases and J 8 bases; nucleotides not matched to a gene: 5. The CDR3 reads CASSIGTKGELFF. In DNA form, the CDR3 reads TGTGCCAGCAGTATAGGGACTAAAGGGGAGCTGTTTTTT.

This chain joins TRBV12-3 or TRBV12-4 and TRBJ1-4; no clear D. CDR3 length: 11 residues. V dropped 2 bases and J dropped 15 bases, with 10 bases sitting between them. The CDR3 spells CASSLREVVFF. The CDR3 nucleotides read TGTGCCAGCAGTTTAAGGGAAGTGGTGTTTTTT.

This clonotype has ten or more counts. The chain has TRBV30 and TRBJ2-3, with 10 nucleotides matching TRBD2. This CDR3 comprises 14 residues. The V segment lost 7 bases and the J segment 4 bases; nucleotides outside the gene matches: 8. Germline V CDR1 and CDR2: GTSNPN, SVGIG (reference sequence). The CDR3 DNA reads TGTGCCTCCTCTAGCGGGAGCTTCTCAGATACGCAGTATTTT. Translation gives CASSSGSFSDTQYF.

This chain joins TRBV14 and TRBJ2-4; a possible D gene is TRBD2 (6 bases). The CDR3 totals 17 residues. Germline lookup yields CDR1 SGHDN and CDR2 FVKESK. V was cut by 3 bases and J by 3 bases, with 18 bases left in between. The chain's CDR3 is CASSQTGRGVFKNIQYF. The CDR3 coding sequence is TGTGCCAGCAGCCAGACCGGGAGAGGTGTTTTCAAAAACATTCAGTACTTC.

About this clonotype: A much bigger clone sits one base away, suggesting this may be a read error. V gene TRBV6-5 combines with J gene TRBJ1-2; no clear D. Trimming stripped 2 bases from V and 6 bases from J, with 10 bases between. This CDR3 comprises 13 residues. Germline V gives CDR1 MNHEY, CDR2 SVGAGI. This chain's CDR3 is CASSYQEWDGYTF. The DNA of the CDR3 is TGTGCCAGCAGTTACCAGGAGTGGGATGGCTACACCTTC.

This clonotype has only a few counts. This clone may be a read error of a much larger clone one base away. The chain joins TRBV29-1 to TRBJ1-5; 9 bases are shared with TRBD1. J gave up 8 bases and V 4 bases, and 6 bases lay outside the gene matches. The CDR3 length is 13 residues. Germline CDR1 is SQVTM and CDR2 is ANQGSEA. The CDR3 nucleotides are TGCAGCGTTGCGCCGGGACAGGGTAAGCCCCAGCATTTT. Protein: CSVAPGQGKPQHF.

The rearrangement links TRBV6-2 or TRBV6-3 to TRBJ2-7; 11 bases agree with TRBD2. This CDR3 spans 15 amino acids. V was clipped by 7 bases and J by 1 base; unmatched bases: 6. Germline values: CDR1 MNHEY, CDR2 SVGEGT. CDR3 region: CASKSGLAESYEQYF. For the CDR3, the DNA is TGTGCCAGCAAGTCGGGACTAGCGGAATCCTACGAGCAGTACTTC.

As regards this clonotype: This CDR3 is missing its conserved last phenylalanine or tryptophan, likely due to a read error. The chain links TRBV5-5 to TRBJ2-1; 7 nucleotides line up with TRBD1. V shed 0 bases and J 1 base; nucleotides not matched to a gene: 1. The CDR3 has 15 amino acids. Germline assignment: CDR1 SGHKS and CDR2 YYEKEE (reference sequence). The CDR3 region is CASSLGQGSYNEQFL. The CDR3 DNA sequence: TGTGCCAGCAGCTTGGGACAGGGTTCCTACAATGAGCAGTTCCTC.

The rearrangement links TRBV11-3 to TRBJ2-3, with unresolved D. In germline, CDR1 is SGHNT, CDR2 YENEEA. Trimming cost V 6 bases and J 9 bases, with 16 bases left between them. The CDR3 contains 13 residues. CDR3 amino acids: CASSLPETKTQYF. Written as DNA, the CDR3 is TGTGCCAGCAGTTTACCTGAAACAAAGACGCAGTATTTT.

Note on this clonotype: One junction end does not reproduce the germline sequence, and a read error may be involved. V is TRBV11-2 and J is TRBJ2-5, with D perhaps matching TRBD1 (5 bases). The CDR3 is 13 amino acids. CDR1 SGHAT and CDR2 FQNNGV come from the germline V gene. CDR3 nucleotides: TGTGCCATCAGCTTCTCCAGGGTAGAGACCCAGTACTTC. It specifies CAISFSRVETQYF. The variable domain in full, completed from reference TRBV11-2 and TRBJ2-5, reads EAGVAQSPRYKIIEKRQSVAFWCNPISGHATLYWYQQILGQGPKLLIQFQNNGVVDDSQLPKDRFSAERLKGVDSTLKIQPAKLEDSAVYLCAISFSRVETQYFGPGTRLLVL.

For this clonotype: The conserved phenylalanine or tryptophan normally closing the CDR3 is absent here, so this likely arose from a read error. The chain uses TRBV11-1 and TRBJ1-1; TRBD1 matches 7 bases. CDR3 length: 14 amino acids. Trimming took 5 bases from V and 6 from J; bases not matched to a gene: 9. The germline V gene has CDR1 SGHAT and CDR2 FQDESV (reference sequence). The CDR3 protein is CASSAGPRGSEAFL. As DNA, the CDR3 is TGTGCCAGCAGCGCCGGGCCCAGGGGGTCTGAAGCTTTCTTG.

This clonotype showed up many times. The V call is TRBV29-1, the J call TRBJ2-5, with D maybe TRBD1 (7 bases). Trimming cost V 4 bases and J 4 bases, with 16 bases left between them. Germline lookup yields CDR1 SQVTM and CDR2 ANQGSEA. CDR3 size: 14 residues. Here the CDR3 reads CSVALNRGGETQYF. The CDR3 bases are TGCAGCGTTGCCCTAAACAGGGGAGGAGAGACCCAGTACTTC.